A selection of T cell receptor beta chains follows, all from one sample in a study of blood T cell repertoires in COVID-19. Profiled with immunoSEQ multiplex PCR; TCRdb holds only in-frame clones, not every one. There are 150,000 to 200,000 clones in the sample; over 75% occur only once, and around 3.3% lies in the top ten. The specimen was peripheral blood. The receptors originated from a man aged 55 to 70 with acute or convalescent COVID-19. The CDR3 runs from the conserved cysteine through the conserved F or W. The D gene is left open where the match is weak. Where a row states a size, it is once, few, many or the class of an expanded clone; other rows omit it.

cdr3_length	clone_size	d_call	v_call	j_call	cdr3_aa	cdr3_nt
13	-	TRBD1	TRBV2	TRBJ2-7	CASSTRTGGEQYF	TGTGCCAGCAGTACCCGGACAGGGGGGGAGCAGTACTTC
13	-	TRBD1	TRBV18	TRBJ2-1	CASSPSGGNEQFF	TGTGCCAGCTCACCCTCAGGGGGCAATGAGCAGTTCTTC
14	once	-	TRBV7-2	TRBJ1-4	CASSSQLTNEKLFF	TGTGCCAGCAGCTCACAGCTAACTAATGAAAAACTGTTTTTT
15	-	TRBD2	TRBV2	TRBJ2-7	CASRFTSGPPYEQYF	TGTGCCAGCAGGTTCACTAGCGGTCCCCCCTACGAGCAGTACTTC
16	-	TRBD1	TRBV5-6	TRBJ1-5	CASSLGTGARNQPQHF	TGTGCCAGCAGCTTGGGGACAGGGGCTCGGAATCAGCCCCAGCATTTT
13	few	-	TRBV7-3	TRBJ2-1	CASSQGSTHEQFF	TGTGCCAGCAGCCAGGGTTCTACACATGAGCAGTTCTTC
15	few	TRBD2	TRBV28	TRBJ2-7	CASSNPGTRDDEQYF	TGTGCCAGCAGTAACCCCGGGACTAGGGACGACGAGCAGTACTTC
15	-	-	TRBV9	TRBJ1-3	CASSPQQTSGNTIYF	TGTGCCAGCAGCCCGCAACAGACATCCGGAAACACCATATATTTT
20	-	TRBD2	TRBV27	TRBJ2-3	CASSFRDRLAGGPGADTQYF	TGTGCCAGCAGTTTCCGGGACAGACTAGCGGGAGGGCCTGGGGCAGATACGCAGTATTTT
12	-	-	TRBV11-2	TRBJ1-4	CASMAGDEKLFF	TGTGCCAGCATGGCAGGGGATGAAAAACTGTTTTTT
14	medium-sized	-	TRBV5-4	TRBJ2-2	CASSYGTPPGELFF	TGTGCCAGCAGCTACGGGACTCCTCCCGGGGAGCTGTTTTTT
15	-	-	TRBV7-8	TRBJ2-3	CASSRTVNSADTQYF	TGTGCCAGCAGCCGGACAGTCAACTCGGCAGATACGCAGTATTTT
15	-	-	TRBV7-2	TRBJ2-6	CASSLGQAGANVLTF	TGTGCCAGCAGCTTAGGGCAGGCTGGGGCCAACGTCCTGACTTTC
14	once	-	TRBV20-1	TRBJ2-4	CSASRSETKNIQYF	TGCAGTGCTAGTCGGAGCGAGACCAAAAACATTCAGTACTTC
14	-	-	TRBV15	TRBJ1-2	CATRRSTYNYGYTF	TGTGCCACCAGGAGGAGTACTTATAACTATGGCTACACCTTC
15	-	TRBD1	TRBV6-5	TRBJ1-5	CASSRQQAGGQPQHF	TGTGCCAGCAGCCGCCAACAGGCAGGGGGCCAGCCCCAGCATTTT
14	-	-	TRBV19	TRBJ1-4	CASMSGQLNEKLFF	TGTGCCAGTATGTCCGGACAGCTTAATGAAAAACTGTTTTTT
15	-	TRBD1	TRBV19	TRBJ1-2	CASSPGQGAVYGYTF	TGTGCCAGTAGTCCGGGACAGGGGGCCGTCTATGGCTACACCTTC
13	-	-	TRBV11-2	TRBJ2-1	CASSLGLLNEQFF	TGTGCCAGCAGCTTGGGACTGCTGAATGAGCAGTTCTTC
14	-	TRBD1	TRBV5-6	TRBJ1-5	CASSRDRGGQPQHF	TGTGCCAGCAGTCGAGACAGGGGAGGACAGCCCCAGCATTTT
15	once	TRBD1	TRBV18	TRBJ2-7	CASSRGQVKTYEQYF	TGTGCCAGCTCACGGGGACAGGTTAAGACCTACGAGCAGTACTTC
15	-	TRBD2	TRBV27	TRBJ2-7	CASRGPGLAVGEQYF	TGTGCCAGCAGGGGCCCGGGACTAGCGGTTGGCGAGCAGTACTTC
15	-	-	TRBV18	TRBJ2-1	CASSPDRSLYNEQFF	TGTGCCAGCTCACCCGACAGGTCTCTGTACAATGAGCAGTTCTTC
15	-	-	TRBV27	TRBJ2-2	CASSLRAGTTGELFF	TGTGCCAGCAGTTTACGGGCGGGGACTACCGGGGAGCTGTTTTTT
13	-	-	TRBV28	TRBJ2-5	CASTSGSKETQYF	TGTGCCAGCACGTCGGGGTCTAAAGAGACCCAGTACTTC
16	-	-	TRBV12-5	TRBJ2-7	CASAIPGLTGSYEQYF	TGTGCTAGTGCCATCCCGGGACTCACGGGGTCGTACGAGCAGTACTTC
14	-	TRBD1	TRBV6-5	TRBJ1-3	CAGRDREAGNTIYF	TGTGCCGGTAGAGACAGGGAGGCTGGAAACACCATATATTTT
15	-	-	TRBV5-1	TRBJ1-5	CASSLEGSGNQPQHF	TGCGCCAGCAGCTTGGAAGGGTCGGGGAATCAGCCCCAGCATTTT
10	once	-	TRBV6-6	TRBJ1-2	CASSYQGYTF	TGTGCCAGCAGTTACCAGGGCTACACCTTC